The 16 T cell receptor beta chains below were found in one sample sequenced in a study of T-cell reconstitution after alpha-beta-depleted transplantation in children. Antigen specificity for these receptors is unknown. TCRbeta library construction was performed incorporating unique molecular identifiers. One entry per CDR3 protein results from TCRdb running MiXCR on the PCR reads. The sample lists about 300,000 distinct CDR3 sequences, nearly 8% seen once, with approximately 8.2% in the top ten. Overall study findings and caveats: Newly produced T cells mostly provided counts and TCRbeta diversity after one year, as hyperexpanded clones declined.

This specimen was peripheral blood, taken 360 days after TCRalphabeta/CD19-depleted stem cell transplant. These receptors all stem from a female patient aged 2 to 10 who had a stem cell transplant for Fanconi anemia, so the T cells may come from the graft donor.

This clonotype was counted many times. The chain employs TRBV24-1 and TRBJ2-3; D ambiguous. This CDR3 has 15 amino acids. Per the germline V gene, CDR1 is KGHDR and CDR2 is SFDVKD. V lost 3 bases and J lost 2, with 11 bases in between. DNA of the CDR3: TGTGCCACCAGTGATGCCCGAGTTCTCACAGATACGCAGTATTTT. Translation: CATSDARVLTDTQYF.

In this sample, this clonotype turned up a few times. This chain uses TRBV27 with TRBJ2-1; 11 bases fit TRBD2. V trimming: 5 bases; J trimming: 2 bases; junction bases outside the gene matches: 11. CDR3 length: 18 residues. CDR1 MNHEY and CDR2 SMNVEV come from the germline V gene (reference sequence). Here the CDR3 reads CASSPLLAGVGPYNEQFF. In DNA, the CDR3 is TGTGCCAGCAGTCCTTTACTAGCGGGAGTAGGCCCCTACAATGAGCAGTTCTTC.

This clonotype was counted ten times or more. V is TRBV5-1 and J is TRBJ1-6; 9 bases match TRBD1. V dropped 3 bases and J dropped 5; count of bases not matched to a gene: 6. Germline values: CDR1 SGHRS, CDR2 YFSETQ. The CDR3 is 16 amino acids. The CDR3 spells CASSSGQGPNNSPLHF. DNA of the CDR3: TGCGCCAGCAGCTCCGGACAGGGGCCTAATAATTCACCCCTCCACTTT. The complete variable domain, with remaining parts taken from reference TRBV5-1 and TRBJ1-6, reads KAGVTQTPRYLIKTRGQQVTLSCSPISGHRSVSWYQQTPGQGLQFLFEYFSETQRNKGNFPGRFSGRQFSNSRSEMNVSTLELGDSALYLCASSSGQGPNNSPLHFGNGTRLTVT.

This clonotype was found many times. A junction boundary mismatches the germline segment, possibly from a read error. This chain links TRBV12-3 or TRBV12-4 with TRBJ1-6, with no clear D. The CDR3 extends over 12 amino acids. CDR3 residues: CASSSFNSPLHF. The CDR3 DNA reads TGTGCCAGCAGCTCCTTTAATTCACCCCTCCACTTT.

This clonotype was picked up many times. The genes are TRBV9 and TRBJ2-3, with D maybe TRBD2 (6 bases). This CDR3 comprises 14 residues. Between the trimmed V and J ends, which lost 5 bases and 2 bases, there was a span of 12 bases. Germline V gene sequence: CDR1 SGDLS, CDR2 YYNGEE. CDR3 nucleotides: TGTGCCAGCAGTGGTTCGGGACTCACAGATACGCAGTATTTT. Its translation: CASSGSGLTDTQYF.

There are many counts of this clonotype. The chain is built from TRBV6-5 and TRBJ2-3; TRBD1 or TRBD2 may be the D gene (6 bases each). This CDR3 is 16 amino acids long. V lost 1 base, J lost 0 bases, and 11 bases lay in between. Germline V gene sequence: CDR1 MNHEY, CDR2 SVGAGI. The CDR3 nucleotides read TGTGCCAGCAGTTACTACGGGGGCCAGAGCACAGATACGCAGTATTTT. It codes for CASSYYGGQSTDTQYF.

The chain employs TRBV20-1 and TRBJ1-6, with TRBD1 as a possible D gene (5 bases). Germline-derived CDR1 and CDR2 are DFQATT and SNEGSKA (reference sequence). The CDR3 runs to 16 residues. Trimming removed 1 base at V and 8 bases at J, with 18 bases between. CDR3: CSARVGRDLRDSPLHF. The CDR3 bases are TGCAGTGCTAGAGTGGGCAGGGACTTAAGGGATTCACCCCTCCACTTT.

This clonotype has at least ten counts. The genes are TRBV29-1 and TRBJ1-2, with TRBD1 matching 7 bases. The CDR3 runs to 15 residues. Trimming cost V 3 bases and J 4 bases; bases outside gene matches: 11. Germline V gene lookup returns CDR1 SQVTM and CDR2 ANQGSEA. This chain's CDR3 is CSVEVEDRLSYGYTF. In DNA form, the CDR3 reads TGCAGCGTTGAGGTAGAGGACAGGTTGTCCTATGGCTACACCTTC.

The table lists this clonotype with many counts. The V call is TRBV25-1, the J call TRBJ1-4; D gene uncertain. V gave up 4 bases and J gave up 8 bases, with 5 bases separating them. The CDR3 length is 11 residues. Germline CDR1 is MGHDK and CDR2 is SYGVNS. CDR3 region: CASSAREKLFF. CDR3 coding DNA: TGTGCCAGCAGTGCGAGGGAAAAACTGTTTTTT.

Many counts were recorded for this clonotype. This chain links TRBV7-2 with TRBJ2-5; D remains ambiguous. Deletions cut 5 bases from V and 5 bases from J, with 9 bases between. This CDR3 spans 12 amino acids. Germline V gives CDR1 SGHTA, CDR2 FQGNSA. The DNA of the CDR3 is TGTGCCAGCAGCCCTCGTTGGGAGACCCAGTACTTC. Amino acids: CASSPRWETQYF.

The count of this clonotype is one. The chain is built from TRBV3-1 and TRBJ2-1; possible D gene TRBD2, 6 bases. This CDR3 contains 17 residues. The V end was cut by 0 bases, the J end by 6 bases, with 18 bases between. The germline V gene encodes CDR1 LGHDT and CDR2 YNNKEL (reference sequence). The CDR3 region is CASSQDPPMAEGNEQFF. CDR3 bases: TGTGCCAGCAGCCAAGATCCTCCTATGGCGGAGGGCAATGAGCAGTTCTTC.

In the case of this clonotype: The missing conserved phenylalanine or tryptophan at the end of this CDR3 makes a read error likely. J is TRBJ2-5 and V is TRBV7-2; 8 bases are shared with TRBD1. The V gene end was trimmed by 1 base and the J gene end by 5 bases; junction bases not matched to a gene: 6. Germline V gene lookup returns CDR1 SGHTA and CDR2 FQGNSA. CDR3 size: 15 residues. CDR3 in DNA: TGTGCCAGCAGCTTAGTTTTCCGGACAGGGGAGACCCAGTACTCC. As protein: CASSLVFRTGETQYS.

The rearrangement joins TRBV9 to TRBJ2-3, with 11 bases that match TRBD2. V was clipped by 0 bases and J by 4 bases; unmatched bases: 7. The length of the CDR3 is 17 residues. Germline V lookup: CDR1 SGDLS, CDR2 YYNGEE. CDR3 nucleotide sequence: TGTGCCAGCAGCGTAGCGGCTAGCGGGAGGTTGGCAGATACGCAGTATTTT. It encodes CASSVAASGRLADTQYF. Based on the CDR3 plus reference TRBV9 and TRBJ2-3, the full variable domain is DSGVTQTPKHLITATGQRVTLRCSPRSGDLSVYWYQQSLDQGLQFLIQYYNGEERAKGNILERFSAQQFPDLHSELNLSSLELGDSALYFCASSVAASGRLADTQYFGPGTRLTVL.

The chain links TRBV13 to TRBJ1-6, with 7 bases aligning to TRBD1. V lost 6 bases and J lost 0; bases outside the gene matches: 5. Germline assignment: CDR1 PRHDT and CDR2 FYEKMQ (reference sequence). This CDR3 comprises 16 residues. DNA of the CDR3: TGTGCCAGCAGACAGGGACAGAGCTCCTATAATTCACCCCTCCACTTT. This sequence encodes CASRQGQSSYNSPLHF.

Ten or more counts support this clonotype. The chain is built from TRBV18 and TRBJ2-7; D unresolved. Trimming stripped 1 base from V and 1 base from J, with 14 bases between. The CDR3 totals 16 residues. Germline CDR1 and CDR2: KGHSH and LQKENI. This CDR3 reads CASSPLSRTPSYEQYF. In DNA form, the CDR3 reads TGTGCCAGCTCACCACTTTCTAGGACCCCTTCCTACGAGCAGTACTTC.

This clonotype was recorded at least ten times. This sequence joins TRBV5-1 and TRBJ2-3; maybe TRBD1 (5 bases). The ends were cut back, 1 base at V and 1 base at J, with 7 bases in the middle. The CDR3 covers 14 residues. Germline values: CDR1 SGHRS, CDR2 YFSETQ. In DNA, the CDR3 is TGCGCCAGCAGCTTGTCACAGGGCACAGATACGCAGTATTTT. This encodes CASSLSQGTDTQYF.